The rows below give T cell receptor beta chains drawn from one sample of a study of PD-1 blockade in mismatch repair-deficient tumors. Generated by immunoSEQ multiplex PCR, the TCRdb table keeps only in-frame clones and is missing some. This table holds about 110,000 clones, roughly 80% found once. The input for sequencing was peripheral blood, taken more than 58 weeks after starting pembrolizumab. The receptor source for this set is an adult with mismatch repair-deficient cancer. The CDR3 runs from the conserved cysteine through the conserved F or W. D genes are given only for firm matches. Some rows have no size entry. The others give once, few or many, or a class for an expanded clone.

CDR3 protein,CDR3 DNA,clone size,CDR3 length,D gene,J gene,V gene
CASSSGSGNTIYF,TGCGCCAGCAGTTCCGGCTCTGGAAACACCATATATTTT,once,13,.,TRBJ1-3,TRBV5-1
CASTPGGRAAGELFF,TGTGCCAGCACGCCCGGGGGGAGAGCGGCCGGGGAGCTGTTTTTT,.,15,TRBD2,TRBJ2-2,TRBV9
CASSLYGSHNYNEQFF,TGTGCCAGCAGCTTATACGGTTCTCACAACTACAATGAGCAGTTCTTC,.,16,.,TRBJ2-1,TRBV7-2
CASSRDYPYNEQFF,TGTGCCAGCAGCCGGGACTACCCCTACAATGAGCAGTTCTTC,.,14,TRBD2,TRBJ2-1,TRBV5-5
CAIIREGTEAFF,TGTGCCATCATCAGGGAGGGCACTGAAGCTTTCTTT,.,12,.,TRBJ1-1,TRBV10-3
CASSYGGGPLNEQFF,TGTGCCAGCAGTTACGGAGGGGGCCCACTCAATGAGCAGTTCTTC,few,15,.,TRBJ2-1,TRBV6-6
CASSQEGGKNTEAFF,TGTGCCAGCAGCCAAGAAGGGGGTAAGAACACTGAAGCTTTCTTT,.,15,.,TRBJ1-1,TRBV4-2
CASSLGTGLGANVLTF,TGTGCCAGCAGCTTAGGAACAGGGTTAGGGGCCAACGTCCTGACTTTC,.,16,.,TRBJ2-6,TRBV7-9
CASSLPPEQDFEQYF,TGTGCCAGCAGTTTACCTCCAGAACAGGACTTCGAGCAGTACTTC,.,15,.,TRBJ2-7,TRBV6-5
CASSIAPSSYNEQFF,TGTGCCAGTAGTATAGCCCCGAGCTCCTACAATGAGCAGTTCTTC,many,15,.,TRBJ2-1,TRBV19
CASSPGQPGNTIYF,TGTGCCAGTAGTCCGGGACAGCCTGGAAACACCATATATTTT,few,14,TRBD1,TRBJ1-3,TRBV19
CASSPLRHSGNTIYF,TGTGCCAGCAGTCCCCTAAGGCACTCTGGAAACACCATATATTTT,.,15,.,TRBJ1-3,TRBV27
CASSRSRNTEAFF,TGTGCCAGCAGCCGATCAAGGAACACTGAAGCTTTCTTT,.,13,.,TRBJ1-1,TRBV6-1
CASSILAGGRYEQYF,TGTGCCAGTAGTATCCTAGCGGGAGGCCGCTACGAGCAGTACTTC,.,15,TRBD2,TRBJ2-7,TRBV19
CASSQDRRKEQYF,TGTGCCAGCAGCCAAGATAGGCGGAAAGAGCAGTACTTC,.,13,.,TRBJ2-7,TRBV14
CASSITGIYGYTF,TGTGCCAGTAGTATAACCGGGATCTATGGCTACACCTTC,.,13,.,TRBJ1-2,TRBV19
CSVNPAGGPYNEQFF,TGCAGCGTTAACCCAGCGGGAGGCCCTTACAATGAGCAGTTCTTC,.,15,TRBD2,TRBJ2-1,TRBV29-1
CASSLAPNSGNTEAFF,TGTGCCAGCTCACTCGCCCCTAATTCAGGGAACACTGAAGCTTTCTTT,.,16,.,TRBJ1-1,TRBV18